The 8 T cell receptor beta chains reported below all come from one sample, sequenced in a study of radiation and T cells in renal cell carcinoma. Stated treatment: treatment-naive control, cytoreductive nephrectomy. Method: immunoSEQ multiplex PCR; TCRdb's copy keeps in-frame clones and lacks some. The top ten clones hold about a fifth of a sample with some 20,000 clones, 45% to 65% of them seen once. The specimen was tumor tissue, collected from a patient whose treatment was nephrectomy without radiotherapy. These receptor sequences come from a human donor with renal cell carcinoma.

This clone was detected a few times. The chain is built from TRBV6-1 and TRBJ2-1; 9 bases agree with TRBD1. Germline CDR1 MNHNS, CDR2 SASEGT. This CDR3 is 12 amino acids long. Unmatched junction bases numbered 3, after V lost 6 bases and J lost 9 bases. CDR3 sequence (DNA): TGTGCCAGCAGACAGGGGGCTATTGAGCAGTTCTTC. It yields the protein CASRQGAIEQFF.

This chain uses TRBV11-2 with TRBJ2-3; D is unresolved. The ends were cut back, 5 bases at V and 2 bases at J, with 14 bases in the middle. The CDR3 length is 15 residues. Germline CDR1 SGHAT, CDR2 FQNNGV. The DNA for the CDR3 is TGTGCCAGCAGCCGACGTCCTATTCCCACAGATACGCAGTATTTT. Translating gives CASSRRPIPTDTQYF.

In DNA, the CDR3 is TGCGCCAGCAGCCGGGGGGCAGAAAGCTCCTATAATTCACCCCTCCACTTT. Protein: CASSRGAESSYNSPLHF. The chain has TRBV5-1 and TRBJ1-6, with D tentatively TRBD1 (6 bases). The length of the CDR3 is 17 residues. Germline V gene sequence: CDR1 SGHRS, CDR2 YFSETQ. V was shortened by 4 bases and J by 0 bases, with 14 bases between the two germline ends.

This rearrangement joins TRBV4-3 to TRBJ1-4, with 8 bases matching TRBD1. Germline CDR1 is LGHNA and CDR2 is YSLEER. J gave up 6 bases and V 4 bases, and 4 bases lay outside the gene matches. There are 14 residues in the CDR3. The CDR3 loop reads CASSRDRIDEKLFF. In DNA form, the CDR3 reads TGCGCCAGCAGCCGGGACAGGATAGATGAAAAACTGTTTTTT.

V gene TRBV7-9 combines with J gene TRBJ1-3; 12 positions agree with TRBD1. Germline values: CDR1 SEHNR, CDR2 FQNEAQ (reference sequence). The CDR3 is 15 amino acids. Trimming took 6 bases from V and 3 from J; bases not matched to a gene: 3. In DNA, the CDR3 is TGTGCCAGCAGTCGGGACAGGGGGCTTGGAAACACCATATATTTT. As protein: CASSRDRGLGNTIYF.

The chain has TRBV4-3 and TRBJ2-7; D is ambiguous. Germline loops: CDR1 LGHNA, CDR2 YSLEER. V was shortened by 0 bases and J by 2 bases, with 8 bases between the two germline ends. The CDR3 contains 14 residues. The CDR3 is CASSQDYSTYEQYF. The CDR3 DNA reads TGCGCCAGCAGCCAAGATTACAGTACCTACGAGCAGTACTTC.

The J gene is TRBJ1-5, the V gene TRBV15; the D is unclear. CDR1 and CDR2 from the germline V gene are LNHNV and YYDKDF (reference sequence). This CDR3 has 15 residues. Trimming removed 5 bases at V and 2 bases at J, with 13 bases between. In DNA, the CDR3 is TGTGCCACCAGCCGGCATTTTCCTGGCAATCAGCCCCAGCATTTT. Translation: CATSRHFPGNQPQHF.

The chain combines TRBV29-1 with TRBJ2-5; 8 nucleotides align to TRBD2. This CDR3 has 14 residues. V lost 4 bases, J lost 4 bases, and 8 bases stayed unmatched. Germline V gene data show CDR1 as SQVTM and CDR2 as ANQGSEA. CDR3 nucleotide sequence: TGCAGCGTTGGTCGGGGGGGCTTAGGAGAGACCCAGTACTTC. The encoded protein is CSVGRGGLGETQYF. The full variable domain, completed using reference TRBV29-1 and TRBJ2-5, is SAVISQKPSRDICQRGTSLTIQCQVDSQVTMMFWYRQQPGQSLTLIATANQGSEATYESGFVIDKFPISRPNLTFSTLTVSNMSPEDSSIYLCSVGRGGLGETQYFGPGTRLLVL.